This TCR beta chain was sequenced during a study of T-cell memory formation after mild COVID-19. TCRdb ran MiXCR on the 5' RACE reads and lists one entry per CDR3 protein. Of 200,000 to 250,000 distinct CDR3 sequences listed, 9.4% are singletons. This clonotype showed up just a few times. This CDR3 comprises 13 residues. The V and J ends lost 6 bases and 2 bases respectively, with 11 bases between them. The germline V gene encodes CDR1 SGDLS and CDR2 YYNGEE. The chain has TRBV9 and TRBJ1-2, with a tentative D call TRBD1 (5 bases). The material sequenced was PBMCs or a T cell subset sorted from them (not recorded which). This TCR came from a man in his late teens or twenties who had mild COVID-19 (a few samples of this study predate the infection). Cell type and time point are not known. The CDR3 coding sequence is TGTGCCAGCACGAGGGGCCGGAACTATGGCTACACCTTC. Translation: CASTRGRNYGYTF. Filled out from reference TRBV9 and TRBJ1-2, the complete variable domain reads DSGVTQTPKHLITATGQRVTLRCSPRSGDLSVYWYQQSLDQGLQFLIQYYNGEERAKGNILERFSAQQFPDLHSELNLSSLELGDSALYFCASTRGRNYGYTFGSGTRLTVV.